The clone carrying this TCR beta chain turned up a few times. Antigen specificity is unknown. Only in-frame clones appear in the TCRdb table, and some are missing; sequencing was by immunoSEQ multiplex PCR. Here the sample spans fewer than 200,000 clones, 88% being singletons. The data belong to a study of T cell responses to AZD1222 COVID-19 vaccine. Overall study findings and caveats: Reports indicate that nearly half of spike-specific TCRs are directed at unmutated variant regions. Only six individuals given AZD1222 were seropositive at baseline. Donors were largely white British and mainly female; clonal diversity was possibly underestimated. Repertoire sampling occurred only after the peak T cell response.

V shed 6 bases, J shed 3 bases, and the junction held 6 bases outside the gene matches. The V gene's germline CDR1 is LNHDA and CDR2 SQIVND (reference sequence). This CDR3 has 15 residues. Sequencing was performed on peripheral blood, taken 28 days after the second AZD1222 dose. This chain uses TRBV19 with TRBJ2-1; 9 nucleotides agree with TRBD1. The sequence came from an adult who received the AZD1222 COVID-19 vaccine. The CDR3 coding sequence is TGTGCCAGTAGCCCCCGGACAGGGGTCTACAATGAGCAGTTCTTC. This translates into CASSPRTGVYNEQFF.